This is a list of T cell receptor beta chains from one sample in a study of blood T cell repertoires in COVID-19. Generated by immunoSEQ multiplex PCR, the TCRdb table keeps only in-frame clones and is missing some. In the table there are 100,000 to 110,000 clones, 87% of which are singletons. The sequenced sample was peripheral blood. Every receptor here comes from a young man in a cohort sampled during active COVID-19. Each CDR3 is given with its conserved first and last residue. The order of the fields is V gene, J gene, D gene, clone size, CDR3 protein, CDR3 DNA. D genes are given only for firm matches. Where a row states a size, it is once, few, many or the class of an expanded clone; other rows omit it.

TRBV11-1	TRBJ2-2	TRBD1	NA	CASSPQTGWTGELFF	TGTGCCAGCAGCCCCCAGACAGGGTGGACCGGGGAGCTGTTTTTT
TRBV10-2	TRBJ1-1	NA	NA	CASGHWQAEAFF	TGCGCCAGCGGTCACTGGCAGGCTGAAGCTTTCTTT
TRBV7-2	TRBJ2-5	NA	once	CASSSPLASPGETQYF	TGTGCCAGCAGCTCACCCCTAGCGTCACCGGGAGAGACCCAGTACTTC
TRBV27	TRBJ2-1	TRBD2	NA	CASRQAGVNNEQFF	TGTGCCAGCAGGCAAGCGGGGGTTAACAATGAGCAGTTCTTC
TRBV19	TRBJ1-6	NA	NA	CASSIVQAYSPLHF	TGTGCCAGTAGTATCGTACAGGCCTATTCACCCCTCCACTTT
TRBV2	TRBJ2-7	TRBD2	NA	CASGLASYEQYF	TGTGCCAGCGGACTAGCCTCCTACGAGCAGTACTTC
TRBV7-2	TRBJ2-1	NA	NA	CASSLGPALQWNEQFF	TGTGCCAGCAGCTTAGGGCCTGCCCTGCAGTGGAATGAGCAGTTCTTC
TRBV18	TRBJ2-5	TRBD1	NA	CASSPGGQYQETQYF	TGTGCCAGCTCACCAGGGGGACAGTATCAAGAGACCCAGTACTTC
TRBV10-3	TRBJ1-1	NA	NA	CAIRTGSTEAFF	TGTGCCATACGAACCGGGAGCACTGAAGCTTTCTTT
TRBV7-9	TRBJ1-2	NA	NA	CASGSQQGVHTF	TGTGCCAGCGGTTCCCAGCAGGGTGTCCACACCTTC
TRBV29-1	TRBJ2-2	NA	NA	CSVGGWGETGELFF	TGCAGCGTTGGGGGTTGGGGGGAAACCGGGGAGCTGTTTTTT
TRBV18	TRBJ2-2	TRBD2	NA	CASSPGLAGTGELFF	TGTGCCAGCTCACCGGGACTAGCTGGCACCGGGGAGCTGTTTTTT
TRBV3-1/TRBV3-2	TRBJ2-1	NA	NA	CASSPLGPDNEQFF	TGTGCCAGCAGCCCTCTGGGGCCGGACAATGAGCAGTTCTTC
TRBV2	TRBJ1-5	TRBD1	NA	CASMMGQGYNQPQHF	TGTGCCAGCATGATGGGACAGGGGTATAATCAGCCCCAGCATTTT
TRBV5-4	TRBJ2-1	TRBD1	NA	CASSSARDRDNEQFF	TGTGCCAGCAGCTCGGCTAGGGACAGAGACAATGAGCAGTTCTTC
TRBV6-5	TRBJ1-5	NA	NA	CASSRGLDQPQHF	TGTGCCAGCAGTCGAGGCCTGGATCAGCCCCAGCATTTT
TRBV12-3/TRBV12-4	TRBJ1-2	TRBD1	NA	CASSGTGRGYTF	TGTGCCAGCAGCGGGACAGGGCGAGGCTACACCTTC
TRBV6-5	TRBJ1-4	NA	NA	CASSRPQTTNEKLFF	TGTGCCAGCAGCCGTCCACAGACAACTAATGAAAAACTGTTTTTT
TRBV4-3	TRBJ1-2	TRBD1	few	CASSPNPGQGAGGYTF	TGCGCCAGCAGTCCCAATCCCGGACAGGGGGCAGGTGGCTACACCTTC
TRBV4-2	TRBJ2-3	NA	once	CASSQEVGGGDTQYF	TGTGCCAGCAGCCAAGAGGTCGGGGGTGGAGATACGCAGTATTTT
TRBV3-1/TRBV3-2	TRBJ2-2	NA	NA	CASSQDGGTGELFF	TGTGCCAGCAGCCAAGATGGGGGGACCGGGGAGCTGTTTTTT
TRBV30	TRBJ2-7	TRBD2	NA	CAWSPGGTYEQYF	TGTGCCTGGAGTCCGGGGGGGACCTACGAGCAGTACTTC
TRBV7-3	TRBJ1-1	NA	NA	CASSLRGDTEAFF	TGTGCCAGCAGCTTACGGGGGGATACTGAAGCTTTCTTT
TRBV7-2	TRBJ2-3	NA	NA	CASSSRGGVRDTQYF	TGTGCCAGCAGCTCCCGAGGGGGGGTCCGAGATACGCAGTATTTT
TRBV9	TRBJ1-2	NA	few	CASSSPGNPKDGYTF	TGTGCCAGCAGCTCCCCCGGGAACCCCAAGGATGGCTACACCTTC
TRBV10-3	TRBJ2-5	NA	once	CAISEVSQETQYF	TGTGCCATCAGTGAAGTCAGTCAAGAGACCCAGTACTTC
TRBV18	TRBJ1-1	NA	NA	CASSPISGANTEAFF	TGTGCCAGCTCACCAATTTCAGGCGCAAACACTGAAGCTTTCTTT
TRBV2	TRBJ1-3	TRBD1	NA	CASSLDRGGNTIYF	TGTGCCAGCAGTCTCGACAGGGGTGGTAACACCATATATTTT
TRBV4-1	TRBJ1-5	NA	NA	CASSQVGGQTNQPQHF	TGCGCCAGCAGCCAAGTAGGGGGACAAACGAATCAGCCCCAGCATTTT
TRBV11-2	TRBJ1-5	TRBD1	many	CASSPTGGNQPQHF	TGTGCCAGCAGCCCCACAGGGGGCAATCAGCCCCAGCATTTT
TRBV3-1/TRBV3-2	TRBJ2-1	TRBD1	once	CASSQTGVGYNEQFF	TGTGCCAGCAGCCAGACAGGGGTGGGGTACAATGAGCAGTTCTTC
TRBV9	TRBJ2-2	NA	NA	CASSAPGGANTGELFF	TGTGCCAGCAGCGCCCCGGGGGGCGCGAACACCGGGGAGCTGTTTTTT
TRBV6-5	TRBJ2-5	TRBD1	few	CASSYIRTGGGETQYF	TGTGCCAGCAGTTACATAAGGACAGGGGGCGGAGAGACCCAGTACTTC
TRBV28	TRBJ2-7	NA	NA	CASSSFSYEQYF	TGTGCCAGCAGTTCCTTCTCCTACGAGCAGTACTTC
TRBV5-4	TRBJ2-2	NA	once	CASSVGLLRGELFF	TGTGCCAGCAGCGTGGGACTCCTTCGCGGGGAGCTGTTTTTT
TRBV7-8	TRBJ2-3	NA	NA	CASSLVSGNTQYF	TGTGCCAGCAGCTTAGTGTCGGGTAATACGCAGTATTTT
TRBV28	TRBJ2-7	NA	NA	CASSLTPYEQYF	TGTGCCAGCAGTCTCACTCCCTACGAGCAGTACTTC
TRBV30	TRBJ1-1	NA	NA	CAWSFRGGAVVTEAFF	TGTGCCTGGAGTTTTAGGGGGGGCGCGGTGGTCACTGAAGCTTTCTTT
TRBV11-1	TRBJ2-3	TRBD2	NA	CASRTTSGSTDTQYF	TGTGCCAGCAGGACGACTAGCGGATCCACAGATACGCAGTATTTT
TRBV28	TRBJ1-3	TRBD1	NA	CASRPPGQVGNTIYF	TGTGCCAGCAGACCACCGGGACAGGTTGGAAACACCATATATTTT
TRBV24-1	TRBJ2-2	TRBD2	NA	CATSDFPGTSGGDTGELFF	TGTGCCACCAGTGATTTTCCCGGGACTAGCGGGGGGGACACCGGGGAGCTGTTTTTT
TRBV7-3	TRBJ2-7	NA	few	CASSLAGGELYEQYF	TGTGCCAGCAGCTTAGCGGGCGGGGAGCTCTACGAGCAGTACTTC
TRBV11-3	TRBJ2-1	NA	NA	CASSLNGGNEQFF	TGTGCCAGCAGCTTGAACGGGGGTAATGAGCAGTTCTTC
TRBV2	TRBJ1-5	NA	NA	CASDTSNQPQHF	TGTGCCAGCGACACTAGCAATCAGCCCCAGCATTTT
TRBV6-5	TRBJ2-5	NA	NA	CASRFGETQYF	TGTGCCAGCCGATTCGGAGAGACCCAGTACTTC
TRBV23-1	TRBJ1-2	TRBD1	NA	CASSRGRGAGGYTF	TGCGCCAGCAGTCGTGGCAGGGGGGCAGGTGGCTACACCTTC
TRBV10-2	TRBJ1-1	NA	NA	CASSEGRGTEAFF	TGCGCCAGCAGTGAAGGGAGGGGCACTGAAGCTTTCTTT
TRBV9	TRBJ1-6	NA	NA	CASSETVVTYNSPLHF	TGTGCCAGCAGCGAAACAGTAGTCACCTATAATTCACCCCTCCACTTT
TRBV5-8	TRBJ1-5	TRBD1	few	CASSLEWDRRGQHF	TGTGCCAGCAGCTTGGAATGGGACAGGCGTGGTCAGCATTTT
TRBV6-6	TRBJ1-5	NA	NA	CASSYSTAGPYQPQHF	TGTGCCAGCAGTTACTCGACAGCAGGGCCTTATCAGCCCCAGCATTTT
TRBV27	TRBJ2-6	TRBD1	NA	CASSRGGTGVSGANVLTF	TGTGCCAGCAGTAGGGGGGGGACAGGGGTCTCTGGGGCCAACGTCCTGACTTTC
TRBV28	TRBJ2-1	TRBD2	NA	CASSLLTSGTSYNEQFF	TGTGCCAGCAGTTTATTGACTAGCGGGACCTCCTACAATGAGCAGTTCTTC
TRBV29-1	TRBJ2-6	TRBD1	NA	CSVGGQGSGANVLTF	TGCAGCGTGGGGGGACAGGGGTCCGGGGCCAACGTCCTGACTTTC
TRBV6-5	TRBJ1-6	NA	NA	CASRPGTNNSPLHF	TGTGCCAGCAGGCCCGGGACAAATAATTCACCCCTCCACTTT
TRBV5-1	TRBJ2-3	TRBD1	NA	CASSPGQGSGTDTQYF	TGCGCCAGCAGCCCGGGACAGGGGTCCGGCACAGATACGCAGTATTTT
TRBV29-1	TRBJ2-5	NA	NA	CSVGQGDSIAETQYF	TGCAGCGTGGGGCAGGGGGACTCCATAGCGGAGACCCAGTACTTC
TRBV7-2	TRBJ2-5	NA	NA	CASSPRTQETQYF	TGTGCCAGCAGCCCCCGGACTCAAGAGACCCAGTACTTC
TRBV2	TRBJ1-4	NA	NA	CASSEAGEKLFF	TGTGCCAGCAGTGAAGCCGGGGAAAAACTGTTTTTT